The 10 T cell receptor beta chains below come from one sample, sequenced in a study of OX40 agonist ivuxolimab in advanced cancers. Profiled with immunoSEQ multiplex PCR; TCRdb holds only in-frame clones, not every one. Among fewer than 200,000 clones listed, roughly 94% were seen once. Sequences were derived from CD4+ or CD8+ T cells sorted from blood, sampled in a trial of the OX40 agonist ivuxolimab. The receptors shown here come from an adult with an advanced solid tumor such as melanoma, head and neck, liver or kidney cancer.

The chain recombines TRBV18 with TRBJ2-1, with 8 bases fitting TRBD1. V shed 4 bases and J 2 bases; nucleotides not matched to a gene: 4. The CDR3 consists of 15 residues. Per germline, CDR1 KGHSH and CDR2 LQKENI. The CDR3 DNA is TGTGCCAGCTCACACGGACAGGGACCCTACAATGAGCAGTTCTTC. It specifies CASSHGQGPYNEQFF.

The V and J genes are TRBV11-2 and TRBJ1-3; no clear D gene. Trimming cost V 4 bases and J 0 bases, with 13 bases left between them. The germline gives CDR1 SGHAT, CDR2 FQNNGV. The CDR3 contains 16 residues. The CDR3 coding sequence is TGTGCCAGCAGCTCCCAAAGGGTGGGCTCTGGAAACACCATATATTTT. Protein product: CASSSQRVGSGNTIYF.

The rearrangement links TRBV19 to TRBJ2-7, with D maybe TRBD1 (6 bases). CDR3 length: 17 residues. V was pared by 5 bases and J by 0 bases, with 20 bases between. Germline assignment: CDR1 LNHDA and CDR2 SQIVND (reference sequence). CDR3 sequence (DNA): TGTGCCAGTAGTCCTTACTTGGACAGCCTGAGCTCCTACGAGCAGTACTTC. Its translation is CASSPYLDSLSSYEQYF.

This clone was recorded once. The V call is TRBV27, the J call TRBJ2-5, with D uncertain. The CDR3 totals 13 residues. Trimming left V 0 bases short and J 5 bases short, with 7 bases between. Germline CDR1 reads MNHEY; CDR2 reads SMNVEV (reference sequence). This CDR3 is CASSLSPSETQYF. CDR3 nucleotide sequence: TGTGCCAGCAGTTTATCGCCTTCGGAGACCCAGTACTTC.

This chain joins TRBV2 and TRBJ1-2, with TRBD1 matching over 7 bases. CDR1 and CDR2 (germline): SNHLY, FYNNEI. The CDR3 has 16 amino acids. V gave up 5 bases and J gave up 4 bases; unmatched junction bases: 13. CDR3 in DNA: TGTGCCAGCAGTTCCCCCCGTCCAGGGGGGGGCTATGGCTACACCTTC. Protein: CASSSPRPGGGYGYTF.

This sequence joins TRBV5-6 and TRBJ2-7, with D maybe TRBD1 (6 bases). Per the germline V gene, CDR1 is SGHDT and CDR2 is YYEEEE. The CDR3 runs 13 residues. The V end lost 3 bases, the J end lost 5 bases, and 12 bases lay between the germline ends. The CDR3 DNA reads as TGTGCCAGCAGCTCAACAGGGAGAGACGAGCAGTACTTC. This codes for CASSSTGRDEQYF. Looking up the rest from reference TRBV5-6 and TRBJ2-7 gives the full variable domain: DAGVTQSPTHLIKTRGQQVTLRCSPKSGHDTVSWYQQALGQGPQFIFQYYEEEERQRGNFPDRFSGHQFPNYSSELNVNALLLGDSALYLCASSSTGRDEQYFGPGTRLTVT.

The V and J genes are TRBV18 and TRBJ2-2; D possibly corresponds to TRBD2 (6 bases). The V end lost 1 base, the J end lost 5 bases, and 17 bases lay between the germline ends. Germline V gene lookup returns CDR1 KGHSH and CDR2 LQKENI. The CDR3 runs to 17 residues. DNA of the CDR3: TGTGCCAGCTCACCACAGAGGGTCGGAGGGACGACCGGGGAGCTGTTTTTT. Encoded protein: CASSPQRVGGTTGELFF. Together with reference TRBV18 and TRBJ2-2, the CDR3 gives the full variable domain: NAGVMQNPRHLVRRRGQEARLRCSPMKGHSHVYWYRQLPEEGLKFMVYLQKENIIDESGMPKERFSAEFPKEGPSILRIQQVVRGDSAAYFCASSPQRVGGTTGELFFGEGSRLTVL.

The chain links TRBV19 to TRBJ2-2; weak D call: TRBD1 (5 bases). Trimming cost V 3 bases and J 4 bases, with 9 bases left between them. This CDR3 has 14 amino acids. From germline, CDR1 is LNHDA and CDR2 SQIVND (reference sequence). The CDR3 loop reads CASSIQGATGELFF. The CDR3 bases are TGTGCCAGTAGTATTCAAGGGGCCACCGGGGAGCTGTTTTTT.

The rearrangement uses TRBV5-1 and TRBJ1-1; no clear D gene. The CDR3 is 14 residues long. V lost 4 bases and J 1 base, leaving 11 bases between the germline ends. Germline V gives CDR1 SGHRS, CDR2 YFSETQ. CDR3: CASSLTRGNTEAFF. CDR3 DNA: TGCGCCAGCAGCCTTACACGGGGGAACACTGAAGCTTTCTTT.

The chain has TRBV2 and TRBJ2-2; a possible D gene is TRBD1 (6 bases). The CDR3 extends over 13 amino acids. V was clipped by 7 bases and J by 3 bases, with 9 bases between them. Germline CDR1 reads SNHLY; CDR2 reads FYNNEI. The CDR3 reads CASKGVYTGELFF. DNA for the CDR3: TGTGCCAGCAAGGGGGTTTACACCGGGGAGCTGTTTTTT.